These 3 T cell receptor beta chains were all obtained from the same sample, sequenced in a study of CD8+ T cells in alopecia areata. Sequencing templates came from extracted RNA that was reverse transcribed into cDNA. Profiling relied on immunoSEQ multiplex PCR, and the TCRdb table lists in-frame clones only, not all of them. In the table there are over 150,000 clones, roughly 60% of which are singletons. Sample: CD4+ T cells sorted from blood, taken at week 0. All receptors come from a human donor with alopecia areata.

As to this clone: Within the sample, other DNA sequences also encode this same CDR3. This chain joins TRBV2 and TRBJ1-5, with D unresolved. V lost 5 bases and J 1 base, leaving 6 bases between the germline ends. Germline V lookup: CDR1 SNHLY, CDR2 FYNNEI. The CDR3 runs to 13 residues. The CDR3 sequence: CASSPDSNQPQHF. In DNA form, the CDR3 reads TGTGCCAGCAGTCCAGACAGCAATCAGCCCCAGCATTTT.

This chain uses TRBV29-1 with TRBJ1-2; D remains unclear. The V end was cut by 0 bases, the J end by 0 bases, with 17 bases between. This CDR3 comprises 17 residues. CDR1 and CDR2 (germline): SQVTM, ANQGSEA. The CDR3 coding sequence is TGCAGCGTTGAAGATCGACCGACCGAGTCTCCTAACTATGGCTACACCTTC. It translates to CSVEDRPTESPNYGYTF.

This chain joins TRBV5-6 and TRBJ1-6; D not certain. Trimming took off 3 bases at V and 0 bases at J, with 7 bases between the two ends. In germline, CDR1 is SGHDT, CDR2 YYEEEE. The CDR3 is 15 amino acids. This chain's CDR3 is CASSSESSYNSPLHF. Here the CDR3 DNA reads TGTGCCAGCAGCTCAGAGAGCTCCTATAATTCACCCCTCCACTTT.